This paragraph reports one T cell receptor beta chain. Antigen: not known. The PCR ran on 60 Vbeta and 13 Jbeta primers. Produced via immunoSEQ multiplex PCR; TCRdb's table is partial and in-frame only. This sample has hundreds of thousands of clones; 70% to 85% occur once, and the top ten carry approximately 0.22%. This record belongs to a study of cytomegalovirus exposure and HLA in healthy donors. The study's findings and limits: Association of a missense DCLRE1C variant with TCR beta V- and J-gene trimming was reported in a later analysis. About 87% or about 30% of the time was how often most TCR beta V segments were productive, according to an earlier analysis. A later analysis revealed that TCR association rates differed between HLA loci, peaking at DRB1 and bottoming out at HLA-C.

This CDR3 is 14 amino acids long. With 8 bases clipped from V and 8 bases from J, the junction kept 11 bases outside the gene matches. Germline loops: CDR1 LNHNV, CDR2 YYDKDF (reference sequence). The sequencing sample was made of PBMCs. This chain connects TRBV15 to TRBJ1-2; TRBD1 aligns across 10 bases. This receptor was taken from a girl aged 2 to 9 in good health and CMV-seronegative. The CDR3 region has the DNA TGTGCCACCGTCTCCGGGACAGGGGTAGGGGGCTACACCTTC. Protein: CATVSGTGVGGYTF.